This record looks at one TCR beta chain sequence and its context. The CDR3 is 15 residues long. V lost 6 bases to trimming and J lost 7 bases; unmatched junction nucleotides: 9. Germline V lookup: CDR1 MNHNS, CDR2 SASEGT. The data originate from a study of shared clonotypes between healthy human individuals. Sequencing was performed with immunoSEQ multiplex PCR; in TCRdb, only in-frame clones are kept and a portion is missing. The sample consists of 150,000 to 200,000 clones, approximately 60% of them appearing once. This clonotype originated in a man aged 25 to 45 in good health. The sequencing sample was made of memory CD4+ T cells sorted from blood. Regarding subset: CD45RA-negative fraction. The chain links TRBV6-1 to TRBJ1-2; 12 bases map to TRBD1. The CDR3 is CASRNRDRGQGGYTF. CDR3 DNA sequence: TGTGCCAGCAGAAACCGGGACAGGGGGCAGGGTGGCTACACCTTC.